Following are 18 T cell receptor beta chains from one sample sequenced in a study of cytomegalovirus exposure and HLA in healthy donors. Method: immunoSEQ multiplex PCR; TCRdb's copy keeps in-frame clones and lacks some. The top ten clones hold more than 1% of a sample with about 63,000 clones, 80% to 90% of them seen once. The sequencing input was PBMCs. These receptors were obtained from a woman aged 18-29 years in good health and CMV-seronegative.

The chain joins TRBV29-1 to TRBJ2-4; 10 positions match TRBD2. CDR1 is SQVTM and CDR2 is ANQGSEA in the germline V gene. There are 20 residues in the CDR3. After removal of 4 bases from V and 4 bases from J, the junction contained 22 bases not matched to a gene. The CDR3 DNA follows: TGCAGCGTTGGGTCGGGGAGGCACCTAACTAGCGGGGCGGATAAAAACATTCAGTACTTC. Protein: CSVGSGRHLTSGADKNIQYF.

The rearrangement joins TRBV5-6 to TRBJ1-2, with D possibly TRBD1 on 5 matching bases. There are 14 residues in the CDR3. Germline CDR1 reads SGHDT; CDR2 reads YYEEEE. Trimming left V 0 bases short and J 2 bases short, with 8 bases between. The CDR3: CASSLGPGNYGYTF. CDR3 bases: TGTGCCAGCAGCTTGGGTCCAGGGAACTATGGCTACACCTTC.

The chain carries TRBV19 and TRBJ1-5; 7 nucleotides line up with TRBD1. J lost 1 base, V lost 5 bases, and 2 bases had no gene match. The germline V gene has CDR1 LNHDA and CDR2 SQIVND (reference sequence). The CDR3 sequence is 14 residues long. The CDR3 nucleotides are TGTGCCAGTAGTGTACAGGGGAGCAATCAGCCCCAGCATTTT. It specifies CASSVQGSNQPQHF.

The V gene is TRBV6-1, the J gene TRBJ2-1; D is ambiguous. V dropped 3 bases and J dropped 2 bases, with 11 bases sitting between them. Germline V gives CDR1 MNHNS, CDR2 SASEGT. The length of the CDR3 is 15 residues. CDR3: CASSDNDGAYNEQFF. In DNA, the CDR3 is TGTGCCAGCAGTGATAACGACGGAGCCTACAATGAGCAGTTCTTC.

The CDR3 nucleotides are TGCGCCAGCAGCTTGGGTGGGGCCCTCTCTGGAAACACCATATATTTT. Translation: CASSLGGALSGNTIYF. The rearrangement joins TRBV5-1 to TRBJ1-3; possible D gene TRBD1, 5 bases. The germline V gene encodes CDR1 SGHRS and CDR2 YFSETQ. With 0 bases removed from V and 0 bases from J, the gap between germline ends came to 10 bases. This CDR3 comprises 16 residues. Complete variable domain (other parts from reference TRBV5-1 and TRBJ1-3): KAGVTQTPRYLIKTRGQQVTLSCSPISGHRSVSWYQQTPGQGLQFLFEYFSETQRNKGNFPGRFSGRQFSNSRSEMNVSTLELGDSALYLCASSLGGALSGNTIYFGEGSWLTVV.

The chain's CDR3 is CASSLPGAKEQYF. DNA for the CDR3: TGTGCCAGCAGCTTACCTGGGGCGAAGGAGCAGTACTTC. This chain uses TRBV7-9 with TRBJ2-7, with D possibly TRBD1 on 5 matching bases. Germline V gene sequence: CDR1 SEHNR, CDR2 FQNEAQ (reference sequence). CDR3 length equals 13 residues. The V gene lost 2 bases and the J gene lost 7 bases, with 12 bases spanning the gap.

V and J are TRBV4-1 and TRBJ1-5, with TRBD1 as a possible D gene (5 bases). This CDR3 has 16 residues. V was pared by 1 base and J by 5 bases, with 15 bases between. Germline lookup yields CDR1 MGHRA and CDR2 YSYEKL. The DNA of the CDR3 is TGCGCCAGCAGCCAAGCCGGGGGAGGGTCGGATCAGCCCCAGCATTTT. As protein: CASSQAGGGSDQPQHF.

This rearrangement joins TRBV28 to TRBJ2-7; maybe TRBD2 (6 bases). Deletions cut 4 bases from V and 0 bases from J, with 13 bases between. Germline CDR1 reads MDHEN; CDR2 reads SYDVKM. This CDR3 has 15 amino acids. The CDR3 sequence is CASSSPAGNSYEQYF. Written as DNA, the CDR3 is TGTGCCAGCAGTTCCCCGGCGGGGAACTCCTACGAGCAGTACTTC.

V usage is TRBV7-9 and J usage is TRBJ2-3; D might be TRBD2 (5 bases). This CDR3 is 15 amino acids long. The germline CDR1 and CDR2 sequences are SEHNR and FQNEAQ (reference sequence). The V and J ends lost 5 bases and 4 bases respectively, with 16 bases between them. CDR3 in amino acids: CASSLSLGEPDTQYF. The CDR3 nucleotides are TGTGCCAGCAGCCTCTCGCTCGGGGAGCCAGATACGCAGTATTTT.

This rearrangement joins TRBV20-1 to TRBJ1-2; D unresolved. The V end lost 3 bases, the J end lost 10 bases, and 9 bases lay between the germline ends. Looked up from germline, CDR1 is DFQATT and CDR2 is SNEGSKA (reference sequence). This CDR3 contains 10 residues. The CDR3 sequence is CSARREDYTF. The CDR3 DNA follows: TGCAGTGCTAGGAGAGAGGACTACACCTTC.

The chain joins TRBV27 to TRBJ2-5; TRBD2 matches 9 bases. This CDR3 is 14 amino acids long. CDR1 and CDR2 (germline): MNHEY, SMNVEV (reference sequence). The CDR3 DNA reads TGTGCGACGTCAAGGGCGGGAGGGCCGGAGACCCAGTACTTC. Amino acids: CATSRAGGPETQYF.

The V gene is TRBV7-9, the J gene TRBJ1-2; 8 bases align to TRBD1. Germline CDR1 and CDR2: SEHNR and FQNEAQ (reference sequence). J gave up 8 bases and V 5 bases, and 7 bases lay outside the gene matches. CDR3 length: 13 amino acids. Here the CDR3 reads CASSPTGAFGYTF. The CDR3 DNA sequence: TGTGCCAGCAGCCCGACAGGGGCCTTCGGCTACACCTTC.

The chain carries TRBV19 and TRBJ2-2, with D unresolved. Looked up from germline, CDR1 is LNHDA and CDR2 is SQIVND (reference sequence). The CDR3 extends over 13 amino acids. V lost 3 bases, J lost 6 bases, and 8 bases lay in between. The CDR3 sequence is CASSITPSGELFF. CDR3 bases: TGTGCCAGTAGTATTACACCTTCCGGGGAGCTGTTTTTT.

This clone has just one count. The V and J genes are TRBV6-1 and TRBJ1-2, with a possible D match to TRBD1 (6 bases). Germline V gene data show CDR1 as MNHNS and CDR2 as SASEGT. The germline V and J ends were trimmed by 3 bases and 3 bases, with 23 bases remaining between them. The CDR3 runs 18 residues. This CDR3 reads CASSDSGRGGLGYYGYTF. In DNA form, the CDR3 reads TGTGCCAGCAGTGATTCGGGCAGGGGAGGACTAGGGTACTATGGCTACACCTTC.

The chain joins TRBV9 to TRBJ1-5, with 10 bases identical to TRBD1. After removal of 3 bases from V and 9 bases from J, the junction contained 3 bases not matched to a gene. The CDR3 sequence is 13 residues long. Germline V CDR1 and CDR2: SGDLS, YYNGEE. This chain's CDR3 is CASSEGDRGPQHF. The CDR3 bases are TGTGCCAGCAGCGAGGGGGACAGGGGGCCCCAGCATTTT.

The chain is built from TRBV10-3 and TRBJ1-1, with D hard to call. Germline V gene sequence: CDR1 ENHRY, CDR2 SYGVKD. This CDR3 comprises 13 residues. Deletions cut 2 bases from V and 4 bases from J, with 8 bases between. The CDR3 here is CAISEIGATEAFF. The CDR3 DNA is TGTGCCATCAGTGAGATCGGAGCCACTGAAGCTTTCTTT.

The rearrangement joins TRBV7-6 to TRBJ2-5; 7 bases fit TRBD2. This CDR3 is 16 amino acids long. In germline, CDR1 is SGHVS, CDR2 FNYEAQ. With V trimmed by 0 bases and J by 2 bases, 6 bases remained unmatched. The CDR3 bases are TGTGCCAGCAGCTTAGCCTCGGCTAGCGGTCAAGAGACCCAGTACTTC. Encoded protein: CASSLASASGQETQYF.

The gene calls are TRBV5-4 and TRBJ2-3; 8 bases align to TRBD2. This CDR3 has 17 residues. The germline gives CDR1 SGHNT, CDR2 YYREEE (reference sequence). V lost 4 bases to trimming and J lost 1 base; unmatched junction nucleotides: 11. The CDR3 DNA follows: TGTGCCAGCAGCCCGGGAACCTCGCGGGGGGGCACAGATACGCAGTATTTT. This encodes CASSPGTSRGGTDTQYF.